The 2 T cell receptor beta chains in this list originate from one sample, sequenced in a study of blood T cell repertoires in COVID-19. Data came from immunoSEQ multiplex PCR; TCRdb stores just in-frame clones and leaves some out. In the table there are approximately 250,000 clones, roughly 84% of which are singletons. Input material: peripheral blood. These receptor sequences come from a middle-aged woman who had recovered from COVID-19.

The chain joins TRBV2 to TRBJ1-6; TRBD1 might be the D (5 bases). With 7 bases removed from V and 7 bases from J, the gap between germline ends came to 11 bases. CDR1 is SNHLY, CDR2 FYNNEI, per germline. This CDR3 contains 13 residues. The CDR3 nucleotides are TGTGCCAGCACGGGGGATCCGAATTCACCCCTCCACTTT. Translating it yields CASTGDPNSPLHF.

J is TRBJ1-4 and V is TRBV7-9; D gene unclear. Trimming removed 4 bases from V and 5 bases from J, with 14 bases in between. The CDR3 is made up of 15 amino acids. Germline CDR1 reads SEHNR; CDR2 reads FQNEAQ (reference sequence). Written as DNA, the CDR3 is TGTGCCAGCAGCTCCGTGCCGGGTAGAAATGAAAAACTGTTTTTT. This encodes CASSSVPGRNEKLFF.